This T cell receptor (beta chain) is from a study of blood T cell repertoires in COVID-19. The V gene lost 0 bases and the J gene lost 1 base, with 6 bases spanning the gap. This CDR3 spans 14 amino acids. Germline CDR1 reads KGHSH; CDR2 reads LQKENI. Profiling relied on immunoSEQ multiplex PCR, and the TCRdb table lists in-frame clones only, not all of them. Altogether approximately 180,000 clones are present, about 77% being singletons, with the ten largest covering 17%. The chain recombines TRBV18 with TRBJ1-1; D is ambiguous. The receptor comes from a woman aged 50 to 60 with acute COVID-19. Sequenced sample: PBMCs or T cells enriched from blood (not recorded which). CDR3 amino acids: CASSPPEANTEAFF. DNA for the CDR3: TGTGCCAGCTCACCACCCGAGGCGAACACTGAAGCTTTCTTT. The full variable domain, with the rest looked up from reference TRBV18 and TRBJ1-1, is NAGVMQNPRHLVRRRGQEARLRCSPMKGHSHVYWYRQLPEEGLKFMVYLQKENIIDESGMPKERFSAEFPKEGPSILRIQQVVRGDSAAYFCASSPPEANTEAFFGQGTRLTVV.